This is a list of T cell receptor beta chains from one sample in a study of shared clonotypes between healthy human individuals. Here immunoSEQ multiplex PCR was the method, and the copy in TCRdb shows in-frame clones only, minus some. The sample carries roughly 1,000,000 clones, around 82% recorded once. Sequencing was performed on memory CD4+ T cells from PBMCs. The receptor source for this set is a man aged 18 to 30 in good health. Some clones in this sample may be carry-over from other donors' samples. Both conserved end residues are part of each CDR3. D genes are given only for firm matches. The size of a clone is reported for some rows only, either as once, few or many, or as a class for expanded clones.

J gene: TRBJ2-1; V gene: TRBV2; clone size: .; D gene: .; CDR3 DNA: TGTGCCAGCAGTGTTTCCTCAGGAGCTCGGGGCAATGAGCAGTTCTTC; CDR3 protein: CASSVSSGARGNEQFF
J gene: TRBJ2-3; V gene: TRBV28; clone size: .; D gene: TRBD2; CDR3 DNA: TGTGCCAGCAGTTGGACTAGCGGGCGCACAGATACGCAGTATTTT; CDR3 protein: CASSWTSGRTDTQYF
J gene: TRBJ2-1; V gene: TRBV19; clone size: .; D gene: TRBD2; CDR3 DNA: TGTGCCAGTAGGCTAGCGGGAGGCCATGAGCAGTTCTTC; CDR3 protein: CASRLAGGHEQFF
J gene: TRBJ2-5; V gene: TRBV2; clone size: few; D gene: .; CDR3 DNA: TGTGCCAGCAGCGACAGTCCGGTTGGAGAGACCCAGTACTTC; CDR3 protein: CASSDSPVGETQYF
J gene: TRBJ2-5; V gene: TRBV10-3; clone size: .; D gene: .; CDR3 DNA: TGTGCCATCAGTGAGGCTAGGGAGAAGACCCAGTACTTC; CDR3 protein: CAISEAREKTQYF
J gene: TRBJ2-2; V gene: TRBV7-9; clone size: .; D gene: .; CDR3 DNA: TGTGCCAGCAGCCGGGTTGCGGACACCGGGGAGCTGTTTTTT; CDR3 protein: CASSRVADTGELFF
J gene: TRBJ2-2; V gene: TRBV5-1; clone size: .; D gene: TRBD2; CDR3 DNA: TGCGCCAGCAGCTTGCGGACTAGCGGGACGACCGGGGAGCTGTTTTTT; CDR3 protein: CASSLRTSGTTGELFF
J gene: TRBJ2-1; V gene: TRBV18; clone size: .; D gene: TRBD2; CDR3 DNA: TGTGCCAGCTCACCACCGACTAGCGTTCTAAGCAATGAGCAGTTCTTC; CDR3 protein: CASSPPTSVLSNEQFF
J gene: TRBJ2-5; V gene: TRBV27; clone size: .; D gene: .; CDR3 DNA: TGTGCCAGCGGGGAAGGGGGTGGGGAGACCCAGTACTTC; CDR3 protein: CASGEGGGETQYF
J gene: TRBJ2-1; V gene: TRBV28; clone size: once; D gene: TRBD2; CDR3 DNA: TGTGCCAGCAGTTTTGCTGCGGGACTAGCGGCCAATGAGCAGTTCTTC; CDR3 protein: CASSFAAGLAANEQFF
J gene: TRBJ2-1; V gene: TRBV29-1; clone size: many; D gene: TRBD2; CDR3 DNA: TGCAGCGTGGGGGGGAGGGTCGATGAGCAGTTCTTC; CDR3 protein: CSVGGRVDEQFF
J gene: TRBJ2-7; V gene: TRBV5-1; clone size: .; D gene: .; CDR3 DNA: TGCGCCAGCAGCTTGGATCCGACCAAGCAGTACTTC; CDR3 protein: CASSLDPTKQYF
J gene: TRBJ1-5; V gene: TRBV4-2; clone size: few; D gene: TRBD1; CDR3 DNA: TGTGCCAGCAGCCAAAGGGACAGGGATCAGCCCCAGCATTTT; CDR3 protein: CASSQRDRDQPQHF
J gene: TRBJ2-3; V gene: TRBV30; clone size: once; D gene: .; CDR3 DNA: TGTGCCTGGAGTATGGATTTCCGAATGGGCACAGATACGCAGTATTTT; CDR3 protein: CAWSMDFRMGTDTQYF
J gene: TRBJ1-5; V gene: TRBV5-4; clone size: .; D gene: TRBD1; CDR3 DNA: TGTGCCAGCAGCTTAACAGGGGGATACAATCAGCCCCAGCATTTT; CDR3 protein: CASSLTGGYNQPQHF
J gene: TRBJ1-3; V gene: TRBV28; clone size: .; D gene: TRBD1; CDR3 DNA: TGTGCCGCCCGGACAGGGGGCTCTGGAAACACCATATATTTT; CDR3 protein: CAARTGGSGNTIYF
J gene: TRBJ2-2; V gene: TRBV7-3; clone size: many; D gene: .; CDR3 DNA: TGTGCCAGCAGTCAAAGCCAGGGTGGCGGGGAGCTGTTTTTT; CDR3 protein: CASSQSQGGGELFF
J gene: TRBJ2-7; V gene: TRBV28; clone size: .; D gene: TRBD2; CDR3 DNA: TGTGCCAGCAGTTCCCCCGGACTAGCGGGAGTGGGGGAGCAGTACTTC; CDR3 protein: CASSSPGLAGVGEQYF
J gene: TRBJ2-7; V gene: TRBV28; clone size: .; D gene: .; CDR3 DNA: TGTGCCAGCAGTTACCAACCTTCCTTCGAGCAGTACTTC; CDR3 protein: CASSYQPSFEQYF
J gene: TRBJ2-2; V gene: TRBV15; clone size: few; D gene: .; CDR3 DNA: TGTGCCACCAGCGCACCCCGTCCGACTAGAACAACACCCGGGGAGCTGTTTTTT; CDR3 protein: CATSAPRPTRTTPGELFF
J gene: TRBJ1-4; V gene: TRBV27; clone size: .; D gene: TRBD1; CDR3 DNA: TGTGCCAGCAGTCCATTCCCGGGACAGGGGGCACGGGAAAAACTGTTTTTT; CDR3 protein: CASSPFPGQGAREKLFF
J gene: TRBJ2-7; V gene: TRBV28; clone size: .; D gene: TRBD1; CDR3 DNA: TGTGCCAGCAGTAGACTACTTTCGGACAGGCCCTTAGGTGAGCAGTACTTC; CDR3 protein: CASSRLLSDRPLGEQYF
J gene: TRBJ2-7; V gene: TRBV10-3; clone size: .; D gene: TRBD2; CDR3 DNA: TGTGCCATCAGTCCGGCTAGCGGGAGCCCCCAATACGAGCAGTACTTC; CDR3 protein: CAISPASGSPQYEQYF
J gene: TRBJ2-1; V gene: TRBV2; clone size: .; D gene: TRBD1; CDR3 DNA: TGTGCCAGCATCCGGACAGGGGCCTACAATGAGCAGTTCTTC; CDR3 protein: CASIRTGAYNEQFF
J gene: TRBJ1-1; V gene: TRBV7-9; clone size: .; D gene: .; CDR3 DNA: TGTGCCAGCAGCTTCCAAAACGGGAACACTGAAGCTTTCTTT; CDR3 protein: CASSFQNGNTEAFF
J gene: TRBJ2-7; V gene: TRBV6-5; clone size: .; D gene: .; CDR3 DNA: TGTGCCAGCAGTCCTCCCGGGCACTTCTCCTACGAGCAGTACTTC; CDR3 protein: CASSPPGHFSYEQYF
J gene: TRBJ2-7; V gene: TRBV5-1; clone size: .; D gene: TRBD1; CDR3 DNA: TGCGCCAGCCGAGGGGAACCAGGGGGTGAGCAGTACTTC; CDR3 protein: CASRGEPGGEQYF
J gene: TRBJ2-7; V gene: TRBV18; clone size: .; D gene: TRBD2; CDR3 DNA: TGTGCCAGCTCACCACGGCGCCTAGCGGGATTAGACGAGCAGTACTTC; CDR3 protein: CASSPRRLAGLDEQYF
J gene: TRBJ2-1; V gene: TRBV7-9; clone size: .; D gene: .; CDR3 DNA: TGTGCCAGCACCCTCGGGTTAGCGTGGTACAATGAGCAGTTCTTC; CDR3 protein: CASTLGLAWYNEQFF
J gene: TRBJ2-3; V gene: TRBV15; clone size: .; D gene: TRBD2; CDR3 DNA: TGTGCCACCAGCTTGCGTGGCGGGAGGTCCCCAGATACGCAGTATTTT; CDR3 protein: CATSLRGGRSPDTQYF
J gene: TRBJ1-2; V gene: TRBV6-1; clone size: .; D gene: .; CDR3 DNA: TGTGCCAGCAGAGGTTCTTTTAACTATGGCTACACCTTC; CDR3 protein: CASRGSFNYGYTF
J gene: TRBJ1-1; V gene: TRBV29-1; clone size: .; D gene: TRBD1; CDR3 DNA: TGCAGCGTTGAAGAGGGACAGGGCACTGAAGCTTTCTTT; CDR3 protein: CSVEEGQGTEAFF
J gene: TRBJ2-7; V gene: TRBV5-1; clone size: .; D gene: .; CDR3 DNA: TGCGCCAGCAGCCCCAATGAAGGGACCGAGCAGTACTTC; CDR3 protein: CASSPNEGTEQYF
J gene: TRBJ2-5; V gene: TRBV11-2; clone size: .; D gene: .; CDR3 DNA: TGTGCCAGCAGCTTAGGTAGGGTCCAAGAGACCCAGTACTTC; CDR3 protein: CASSLGRVQETQYF
J gene: TRBJ2-5; V gene: TRBV10-3; clone size: .; D gene: TRBD2; CDR3 DNA: TGTGCCATCAGTGAGGTGATGGCTAGCGGGAGACAAGAGACCCAGTACTTC; CDR3 protein: CAISEVMASGRQETQYF
J gene: TRBJ2-7; V gene: TRBV4-1; clone size: .; D gene: TRBD2; CDR3 DNA: TGCGCCAGCAGCCGCGGGACGGGAGGCCCCAACGGGGGCGAGCAGTACTTC; CDR3 protein: CASSRGTGGPNGGEQYF
J gene: TRBJ2-5; V gene: TRBV15; clone size: .; D gene: .; CDR3 DNA: TGTGCCACCAGCAGAGATGCAGGAGAAGAGACCCAGTACTTC; CDR3 protein: CATSRDAGEETQYF
J gene: TRBJ1-2; V gene: TRBV6-6; clone size: .; D gene: TRBD1; CDR3 DNA: TGTGCCAGCAGGAATCAACAGGGGGCGCGAGACTATGGCTACACCTTC; CDR3 protein: CASRNQQGARDYGYTF
J gene: TRBJ1-5; V gene: TRBV9; clone size: .; D gene: .; CDR3 DNA: TGTGCCAGCAGCCTAACTTTCGATGGGCCCCAGCATTTT; CDR3 protein: CASSLTFDGPQHF
J gene: TRBJ2-7; V gene: TRBV5-6; clone size: many; D gene: .; CDR3 DNA: TGTGCCAGCAGCTTTTTATACAACCCCTTGGATGTCGACGAGCAGTACTTC; CDR3 protein: CASSFLYNPLDVDEQYF
J gene: TRBJ2-5; V gene: TRBV2; clone size: .; D gene: .; CDR3 DNA: TGTGCCAGCGGAGAGGGGACCCAGTACTTC; CDR3 protein: CASGEGTQYF
J gene: TRBJ2-3; V gene: TRBV28; clone size: .; D gene: .; CDR3 DNA: TGTGCCACCTTAACTAGCTCCCAGAGGGACACGCAGTATTTT; CDR3 protein: CATLTSSQRDTQYF
J gene: TRBJ2-1; V gene: TRBV19; clone size: few; D gene: TRBD2; CDR3 DNA: TGTGCCAGTAGTGGACGGGAGGGATACAATGAGCAGTTCTTC; CDR3 protein: CASSGREGYNEQFF
J gene: TRBJ2-6; V gene: TRBV2; clone size: few; D gene: .; CDR3 DNA: TGTGCCAGCAGTGAATTGCTCATTCTCCTCAGCTCTGGGGCCAACGTCCTGACTTTC; CDR3 protein: CASSELLILLSSGANVLTF
J gene: TRBJ2-1; V gene: TRBV4-3; clone size: few; D gene: TRBD2; CDR3 DNA: TGCGCCAGCAGCCATACTAGCGGCTACAATGAGCAGTTCTTC; CDR3 protein: CASSHTSGYNEQFF
J gene: TRBJ1-4; V gene: TRBV5-1; clone size: .; D gene: .; CDR3 DNA: TGCGCCAGCAGCTTGAGTTCAACTAATGAAAAACTGTTTTTT; CDR3 protein: CASSLSSTNEKLFF
J gene: TRBJ2-3; V gene: TRBV6-4; clone size: .; D gene: TRBD1; CDR3 DNA: TGTGCCAGCAGTGACTCACCCCCGGGGACAGGGAGGACAGATACGCAGTATTTT; CDR3 protein: CASSDSPPGTGRTDTQYF
J gene: TRBJ1-1; V gene: TRBV7-2; clone size: .; D gene: .; CDR3 DNA: TGTGCCAGCAGCTTAGGCCCCGTCACGGTCACGGAAGCTTTCTTT; CDR3 protein: CASSLGPVTVTEAFF
J gene: TRBJ2-3; V gene: TRBV9; clone size: .; D gene: .; CDR3 DNA: TGTGCCAGCAGCGTTACAGTGACAGATACGCAGTATTTT; CDR3 protein: CASSVTVTDTQYF
J gene: TRBJ1-1; V gene: TRBV7-2; clone size: .; D gene: TRBD1; CDR3 DNA: TGTGCCAGCAGGACAAACAGGGGACCGAACACTGAAGCTTTCTTT; CDR3 protein: CASRTNRGPNTEAFF
J gene: TRBJ1-3; V gene: TRBV9; clone size: .; D gene: .; CDR3 DNA: TGTGCCAGCAGCGCCTCCTCTGGAAACACCATATATTTT; CDR3 protein: CASSASSGNTIYF
J gene: TRBJ2-3; V gene: TRBV5-1; clone size: .; D gene: .; CDR3 DNA: TGCGCCAGCAGCTTGTTGAGTCGAACGAGCACAGATACGCAGTATTTT; CDR3 protein: CASSLLSRTSTDTQYF
J gene: TRBJ1-1; V gene: TRBV28; clone size: .; D gene: TRBD1; CDR3 DNA: TGTGCCAGCAGTTTACCCAGACAGGGCCAATGGAACACTGAAGCTTTCTTT; CDR3 protein: CASSLPRQGQWNTEAFF
J gene: TRBJ2-6; V gene: TRBV28; clone size: few; D gene: .; CDR3 DNA: TGTGCCAGCAGTTTTGTTGGCTCTGGGGCCAACGTCCTGACTTTC; CDR3 protein: CASSFVGSGANVLTF